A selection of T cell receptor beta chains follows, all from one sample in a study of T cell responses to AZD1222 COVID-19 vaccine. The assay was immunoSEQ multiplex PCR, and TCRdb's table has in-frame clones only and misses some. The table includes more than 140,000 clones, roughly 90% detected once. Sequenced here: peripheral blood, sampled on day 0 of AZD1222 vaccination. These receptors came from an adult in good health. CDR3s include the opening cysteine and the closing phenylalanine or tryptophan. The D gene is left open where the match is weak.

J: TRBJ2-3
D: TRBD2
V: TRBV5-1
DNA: TGCGCCAGCAGCCCCCGGCAGACTATCGGGGGGGGCTTCGGCACAGATACGCAGTATTTT
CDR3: CASSPRQTIGGGFGTDTQYF

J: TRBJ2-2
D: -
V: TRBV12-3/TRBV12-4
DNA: TGTGCCAGCACCCCGGGGACCGGGGAGCTGTTTTTT
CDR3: CASTPGTGELFF

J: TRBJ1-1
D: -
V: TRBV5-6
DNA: TGTGCCAGCAGCTTGCGGGGGGCCGACACTGAAGCTTTCTTT
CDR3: CASSLRGADTEAFF

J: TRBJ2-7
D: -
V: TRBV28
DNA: TGTGCCAGCAGTTTAGCGCCCAGGGGCTACGAGCAGTACTTC
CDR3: CASSLAPRGYEQYF

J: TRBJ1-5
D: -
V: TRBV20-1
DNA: TGCAGTGCTAGTGGTAGGGATCAGCCCCAGCATTTT
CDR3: CSASGRDQPQHF

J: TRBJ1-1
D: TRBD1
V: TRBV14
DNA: TGTGCCAGCAGCCAAGCCCCGGGACAGGGGTTGACTCCCTTCAAGAACACTGAAGCTTTCTTT
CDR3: CASSQAPGQGLTPFKNTEAFF

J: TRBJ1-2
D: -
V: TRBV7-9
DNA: TGTGCCAGCAGCTTGGGGGGGGTTTTATACCCCGCTGGCTACACCTTC
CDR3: CASSLGGVLYPAGYTF

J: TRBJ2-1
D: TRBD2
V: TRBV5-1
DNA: TGCGCCAGCAGGGGGGATAGCGGGCGGGGTGAGCAGTTCTTC
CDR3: CASRGDSGRGEQFF

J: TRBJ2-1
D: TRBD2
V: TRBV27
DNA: TGTGCCAGCAGTTTAAGAACGGGACAGGTAAACCTTCTAGCGGGGGATGAGCAGTTCTTC
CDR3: CASSLRTGQVNLLAGDEQFF

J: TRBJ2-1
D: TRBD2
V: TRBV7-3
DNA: TGTGCCAGCAGCTCTAGCGGGGGGGCCGAAGGGCAGTTCTTC
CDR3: CASSSSGGAEGQFF

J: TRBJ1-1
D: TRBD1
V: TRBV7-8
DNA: TGTGCCAGCAGCATGAACCGGGACAGGGGTACTGAAGCTTTCTTT
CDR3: CASSMNRDRGTEAFF

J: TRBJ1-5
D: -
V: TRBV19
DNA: TGTGCCAGTAGTATATGGAGGGGCGACCAGCCCCAGCATTTT
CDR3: CASSIWRGDQPQHF

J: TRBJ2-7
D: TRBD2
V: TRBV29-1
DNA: TGCAGCGTGAGACTAGCGGGAGATCAATCCTACGAGCAGTACTTC
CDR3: CSVRLAGDQSYEQYF

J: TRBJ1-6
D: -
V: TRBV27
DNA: TGTGCCAGCAGTCATTACAGGGAACCCAACTCACCCCTCCACTTT
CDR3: CASSHYREPNSPLHF

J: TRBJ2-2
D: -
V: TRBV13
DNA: TGTGCCAGCAGCTTAGTAGCCACCGGGGAGCTGTTTTTT
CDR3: CASSLVATGELFF

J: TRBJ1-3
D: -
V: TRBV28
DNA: TGTGCCAGCAGTGTCGGGGTCTCTGGAAACACCATATATTTT
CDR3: CASSVGVSGNTIYF

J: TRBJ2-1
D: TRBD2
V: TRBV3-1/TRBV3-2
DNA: TGTGCCAGCAGCCTTAGCGGGGGGAGTGGTGAGCAGTTCTTC
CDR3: CASSLSGGSGEQFF

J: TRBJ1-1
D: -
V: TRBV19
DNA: TGTGCCAGTAGGCTACGGGCGCAGAACACTGAAGCTTTCTTT
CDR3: CASRLRAQNTEAFF

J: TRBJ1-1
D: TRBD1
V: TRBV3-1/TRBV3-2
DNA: TGTGCCAGCAGTCCCCGGGACAGGGTGAACACTGAAGCTTTCTTT
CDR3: CASSPRDRVNTEAFF

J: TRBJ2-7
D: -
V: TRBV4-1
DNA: TGCGCCAGCAGCCGAAGGGACGGCTCCTACGAGCAGTACTTC
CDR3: CASSRRDGSYEQYF

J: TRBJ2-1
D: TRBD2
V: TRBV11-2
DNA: TGTGCCAGCAGCTCCTCTAGCGGCTCCTACAATGAGCAGTTCTTC
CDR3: CASSSSSGSYNEQFF

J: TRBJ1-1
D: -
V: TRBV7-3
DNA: TGTGCCAGCAGCGCGACAGAGAACACTGAAGCTTTCTTT
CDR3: CASSATENTEAFF

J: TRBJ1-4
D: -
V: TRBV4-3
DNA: TGCGCCAGCAGCCTACAGGGATTCGAAAAACTGTTTTTT
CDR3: CASSLQGFEKLFF